This paragraph reports one TCR beta chain. The length of the CDR3 is 16 residues. V trimming: 2 bases; J trimming: 6 bases; junction bases outside the gene matches: 11. Germline V gene data show CDR1 as SGHRS and CDR2 as YFSETQ. Original processing notes: Estimates of nucleated cell counts were drawn from the amplification of reference gene primers. Profiling relied on immunoSEQ multiplex PCR, and the TCRdb table lists in-frame clones only, not all of them. V, J and clone size are taken as reported in that table, and D and trimming were inferred from the DNA itself. Of around 76,000 clones in the sample, 75% to 90% were seen once. The record originates from a study of blood T cell repertoires in COVID-19. Across the whole study: The samples span acute and convalescent COVID-19 from the United States, Italy and Spain. PBMCs, B-cell-depleted T cells, or T cells were the source of the cDNA or gDNA that made up the material.

What was sequenced was peripheral blood. The sequence derives from an elderly man with acute or convalescent COVID-19. The gene calls are TRBV5-1 and TRBJ2-3; 8 bases fit TRBD2. CDR3 loop: CASSLFRSGSTDTQYF. In nucleotides, the CDR3 is TGCGCCAGCAGCTTATTCCGAAGCGGGAGTACGGATACGCAGTATTTT.